Below, one TCR beta chain is given with its context. Its binding antigen is unknown. Nothing much larger sits one base from this clone, and base qualities are not available. The record originates from a study of beta chain features in type 1 diabetes (dated by TCRdb to the late 2010s). General notes on the study: Mean age, gender distribution, total cell number and subset yield did not differ between patients and healthy donors. A total of about 100,000,000 sorted cells were examined across all samples, and RNA yield correlated strongly with the number of cells per subset. In the study, TCRB repertoires of sorted circulating CD4+ T cell subsets from recently diagnosed type 1 diabetes patients were compared with those of matched healthy donors. Regulatory and stem cell-like memory subsets were obtained from only 8 patients and roughly 8 healthy donors, while naive and central memory subsets were obtained from all 30 or so donors. General study outcomes and caveats: Because cDNA rather than genomic DNA was sequenced, highly expressing activated cells could have been over-represented, although no difference in activation and CD3 levels was found between groups. The naive, central memory and regulatory TCRB repertoires appeared to resemble one another more closely among patients than among healthy donors. Type 1 diabetes patients showed a moderate but significant shortening of TCRB CDR3 length in all four CD4+ subsets. Because the HLA sub-analyses included only small numbers of individuals, any influence of HLA type on TCRB rearrangement was left unresolved. Shorter templates might be favored by PCR, yet because patient and control samples were amplified and corrected together, any such skew would affect both groups equally. At VDJ recombination sites, patients with type 1 diabetes made fewer insertions and deleted more nucleotides, a pattern implying thymic rearrangement abnormalities.

The High Capacity cDNA Reverse Transcription Kit was used to reverse transcribe all of the isolated RNA, meaning that expressed TCRB transcripts were what got sequenced. Deep immunoSEQ sequencing was applied to naive, central memory and regulatory T cell samples, giving an average of around 4 million total reads per sample. After sorted cells were lysed in RLT buffer, RNA was extracted with DNase-treated RNeasy Micro or Mini kits, with the choice depending on cell number. Each cell subset was processed on its own to prevent cross-contamination, while patient and healthy donor samples were processed together. The immunoSEQ multiplex PCR was used to amplify TCRB sequences from cDNA, generating 87-bp fragments that spanned the CDR3 region. Sequencing of the amplicons was performed on the Illumina HiSeq platform. The authors' pipeline ran thus. PCR bias was corrected computationally using synthetic template baselines, and reads within Hamming distance 2 were collapsed, with unmergeable singletons discarded. Reads were aligned to IMGT to assign V, D and J genes, CDR3 length, and insertions or deletions at six rearrangement sites. Within each subset, clonotype counts were normalized to the number of sorted cells before true diversity and Gini coefficients were calculated with the tcR R package. The overlap coefficient, calculated on TCRB nucleotide sequences, was used to quantify repertoire sharing. Out-of-frame TCRB sequences from naive cells were analyzed to stand in for the pre-selection repertoire. The table was pulled from immuneACCESS by TCRdb, which kept in-frame rearrangements only. Such tables lose some clones; where checked, under half of the loss comes from unresolved V genes, and the rest has no known cause. From that table come the V and J calls and clone size; the DNA was used to work out D and trimming. The sample table lists about 700,000 clones, around an eighth of them with a count of one. The ten largest clones add up to 0.02% to 0.025% of the sample.

Each donor gave one peripheral blood draw, averaging around 120 mL, which was collected into heparinised tubes. Naive, central memory, regulatory and stem cell-like memory CD4+ T cells were sorted on a BD FACSAria II using a panel including CD45RO, CCR7, CD25, CD127, CD95 and CD27. Purity was above 98% for every sorted population. PBMCs were separated immediately by Lymphoprep density gradient centrifugation and were stained directly, without being cultured. Samples were stained and sorted in pairs, with one healthy donor and one patient per experiment, so that batch effects were minimized. At the junction V is shortened by 1 base and J by 4 bases; bases outside the gene matches: 7. CDR1 LGHNA and CDR2 YNFKEQ were looked up in the germline V gene. The cysteine opens and the phenylalanine closes a CDR3 of 15 amino acids. Kept here is only the CDR3 DNA, which spans 45 bases and is read in frame from base 1.

The sample taken for sequencing was naive CD4+ T cells from blood. The cell subset or site label on this specimen signifies: true naive CD4+ T cells. The receptor comes from a young man with type 1 diabetes. The V and J segments used are TRBV4-2 and TRBJ2-7, with TRBD1 matching 7 junction bases. The DNA sequence is TGTGCCAGCAGCCAAGCCGGGACAGAACGGTACGAGCAGTACTTC. Translated, this is CASSQAGTERYEQYF.